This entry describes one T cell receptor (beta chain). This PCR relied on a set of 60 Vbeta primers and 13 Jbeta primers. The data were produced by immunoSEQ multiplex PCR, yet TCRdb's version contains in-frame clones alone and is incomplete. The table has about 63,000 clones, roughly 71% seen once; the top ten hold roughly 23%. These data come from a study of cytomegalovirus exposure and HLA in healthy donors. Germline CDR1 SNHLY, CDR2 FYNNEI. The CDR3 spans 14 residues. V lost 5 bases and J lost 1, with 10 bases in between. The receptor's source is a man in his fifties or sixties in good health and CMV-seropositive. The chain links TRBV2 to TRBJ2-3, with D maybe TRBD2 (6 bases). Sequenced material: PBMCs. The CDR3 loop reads CASSLSGGTDTQYF. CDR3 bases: TGTGCCAGCAGTCTTAGCGGAGGCACAGATACGCAGTATTTT.